These 22 T cell receptor beta chains came from one sample sequenced in a study of T cells after yellow fever vaccination. From the 5' RACE reads, TCRdb called clonotypes with MiXCR, one entry per CDR3 protein. There are some 670,000 distinct CDR3 sequences in the sample; roughly an eighth occur only once, and approximately 15% lies in the top ten. The sample in question was PBMCs, obtained on the day of the yellow fever booster vaccination. These receptors were taken from a man aged 25-40 years who received the YFV17D yellow fever vaccine.

This clonotype came up a few times. The CDR3 DNA sequence: TGTGCCAGCAGCGCAGGGCCTGACATGGGCTCCTACAATGAGCAGTTCTTC. The encoded protein is CASSAGPDMGSYNEQFF. The rearrangement uses TRBV7-2 and TRBJ2-1; D is possibly TRBD1 (5 bases). The length of the CDR3 is 17 residues. Germline values: CDR1 SGHTA, CDR2 FQGNSA. Trimming removed 5 bases at V and 0 bases at J, with 17 bases between.

This clonotype was recorded many times. This sequence joins TRBV5-1 and TRBJ1-2; no definite D call. The ends were cut back, 2 bases at V and 5 bases at J, with 10 bases in the middle. This CDR3 is 13 amino acids long. Looked up from germline, CDR1 is SGHRS and CDR2 is YFSETQ. This CDR3 is CASSFSPEYGYTF. The CDR3 DNA is TGCGCCAGCAGCTTTAGTCCAGAATATGGCTACACCTTC.

The rearrangement joins TRBV23-1 to TRBJ2-1; D uncertain. TRBV23-1 is given ORF status, its function remaining uncertain. The V gene lost 6 bases and the J gene lost 4 bases, with 19 bases spanning the gap. CDR3 size: 16 residues. The CDR3 nucleotides read TGCGCCAGCAGCCCCCCTCGCCATCCCCCTTACAATGAGCAGTTCTTC. Residues: CASSPPRHPPYNEQFF.

A few counts support this clonotype. The chain carries TRBV15 and TRBJ2-5; no reliable D call. CDR3 size: 11 residues. Germline CDR1 and CDR2: LNHNV and YYDKDF (reference sequence). V lost 2 bases, J lost 7 bases, and 5 bases lay in between. In nucleotides, the CDR3 is TGTGCCACCAGCAGAAGGTCGACCCAGTACTTC. Its translation is CATSRRSTQYF.

A few counts support this clonotype. CDR3 DNA: TGTGCCAGCAGCTCGGGACAGGGGTGGTATGGCTACACCTTC. Its protein product is CASSSGQGWYGYTF. This chain joins TRBV4-2 and TRBJ1-2; the match to TRBD1 covers 10 bases. The length of the CDR3 is 14 residues. Germline V lookup: CDR1 LGHNA, CDR2 YNFKEQ. The V and J ends lost 5 bases and 5 bases, in that order; junction bases with no gene match: 5.

The CDR3 DNA reads as TGCAGCGGAGGGACTCAGGGAAACACCATATATTTT. Translation gives CSGGTQGNTIYF. This chain uses TRBV29-1 with TRBJ1-3, with a tentative D call TRBD1 (5 bases). With 7 bases removed from V and 4 bases from J, the gap between germline ends came to 11 bases. This CDR3 contains 12 residues. Germline CDR1 and CDR2: SQVTM and ANQGSEA.

In this sample, this clonotype turned up many times. J is TRBJ2-6 and V is TRBV7-3; the D is unclear. Germline CDR1 reads SGHTA; CDR2 reads FQGTGA. V shed 6 bases and J shed 2 bases, with 2 bases lying between them. This CDR3 region has 12 residues. CDR3 sequence reads: CASSAGANVLTF. CDR3 coding DNA: TGTGCCAGCAGTGCTGGGGCCAACGTCCTGACTTTC.

This clonotype was seen a handful of times. This chain uses TRBV5-6 with TRBJ2-5; 7 nucleotides match TRBD2. The CDR3 spans 13 residues. The V gene's germline CDR1 is SGHDT and CDR2 YYEEEE. V lost 6 bases, J lost 5 bases, and 7 bases stayed unmatched. The CDR3 reads CASIWGGSETQYF. The CDR3 DNA follows: TGTGCCAGCATCTGGGGGGGTTCCGAGACCCAGTACTTC.

This chain uses TRBV29-1 with TRBJ2-1, with TRBD1 matching over 7 bases. Trimming took 2 bases from V and 3 from J; bases not matched to a gene: 4. CDR3 length equals 14 residues. Germline-derived CDR1 and CDR2 are SQVTM and ANQGSEA. The CDR3 spells CSVELGQVYNEQFF. The CDR3, as DNA: TGCAGCGTTGAACTCGGACAGGTCTACAATGAGCAGTTCTTC.

This clonotype occurred many times. The CDR3 bases are TGTGCCAGCAGCTCCCAGGATGAGCAGTTCTTC. Encoded protein: CASSSQDEQFF. V and J are TRBV7-9 and TRBJ2-1; no definite D call. This CDR3 is 11 amino acids long. V shed 4 bases and J shed 8 bases, with 6 bases lying between them. CDR1 and CDR2 from the germline V gene are SEHNR and FQNEAQ (reference sequence).

This clonotype has a count of ten or more. The gene calls are TRBV7-9 and TRBJ2-3; D not resolved. Per germline, CDR1 SEHNR and CDR2 FQNEAQ (reference sequence). The length of the CDR3 is 12 residues. The germline V and J ends were trimmed by 5 bases and 4 bases, with 7 bases remaining between them. CDR3 bases: TGTGCCAGCAGCCAACGCGCAGATACGCAGTATTTT. Protein: CASSQRADTQYF.

This clonotype was counted a few times. This chain uses TRBV6-1 with TRBJ2-3; 8 bases map to TRBD1. The germline gives CDR1 MNHNS, CDR2 SASEGT. Unmatched junction bases numbered 11, after V lost 8 bases and J lost 4 bases. This CDR3 has 15 amino acids. The CDR3 spells CASSPGGRIPDTQYF. Here the CDR3 DNA reads TGTGCCAGCTCCCCAGGGGGCCGAATCCCAGATACGCAGTATTTT.

This chain connects TRBV15 to TRBJ2-3; D call uncertain. Trimming took off 5 bases at V and 14 bases at J, with 17 bases between the two ends. Germline CDR1 LNHNV, CDR2 YYDKDF (reference sequence). CDR3 size: 12 residues. CDR3 amino acids: CATSGPDRPLYF. The DNA for the CDR3 is TGTGCCACCAGCGGCCCGGACCGCCCGTTGTATTTT.

This clonotype was picked up a small number of times. The V gene is TRBV20-1, the J gene TRBJ2-4, with 11 positions matching TRBD2. The CDR3 extends over 19 amino acids. Germline assignment: CDR1 DFQATT and CDR2 SNEGSKA (reference sequence). Trimming removed 1 base from V and 2 bases from J; junction bases left unmatched: 13. CDR3 residues: CSARGKGKLAGDPKNIQYF. The CDR3 nucleotides are TGCAGTGCTAGAGGGAAAGGAAAACTAGCGGGAGACCCCAAAAACATTCAGTACTTC.

CDR3 coding DNA: TGCAGTGCTGGCAGGGGACAACAGCAGTACTTC. It encodes CSAGRGQQQYF. This chain links TRBV20-1 with TRBJ2-7, with D perhaps matching TRBD1 (6 bases). The germline gives CDR1 DFQATT, CDR2 SNEGSKA (reference sequence). Trimming left V 5 bases short and J 8 bases short, with 13 bases between. The CDR3 consists of 11 residues.

This clonotype was seen a handful of times. The V and J genes are TRBV12-3 or TRBV12-4 and TRBJ1-5; the match to TRBD1 covers 8 bases. The V gene end was trimmed by 2 bases and the J gene end by 5 bases; junction bases not matched to a gene: 5. The CDR3 is 15 amino acids. The CDR3 DNA reads as TGTGCCAGCAGTTTAAAAGGACAGGGCTATCAGCCCCAGCATTTT. Protein: CASSLKGQGYQPQHF.

This clonotype was observed a handful of times. J is TRBJ2-7 and V is TRBV3-1; D is perhaps TRBD2 (5 bases). Trimming pared 4 bases from V and 0 bases from J, leaving 13 bases between. This CDR3 comprises 15 residues. The germline V gene has CDR1 LGHDT and CDR2 YNNKEL (reference sequence). The CDR3 DNA sequence: TGTGCCAGCAGCCCGGGAATTGGCAGCTCCTACGAGCAGTACTTC. Residues: CASSPGIGSSYEQYF.

The table lists this clonotype with a few counts. This chain joins TRBV5-1 and TRBJ2-6; 8 bases match TRBD1. Trimming removed 7 bases from V and 13 bases from J; junction bases left unmatched: 16. There are 15 residues in the CDR3. From germline, CDR1 is SGHRS and CDR2 YFSETQ. DNA for the CDR3: TGCGCCAGCCGCAGACAGGGGACAAACATAGAGGTCCTGACTTTC. It translates to CASRRQGTNIEVLTF.

Comments on this clonotype: Sequence at one end of the junction differs from germline and may be a read error. The chain has TRBV7-7 and TRBJ2-1; 11 bases agree with TRBD2. The CDR3 runs 16 residues. The germline CDR1 and CDR2 sequences are SSHAT and FNYEAQ (reference sequence). The CDR3 loop is CASSPGRLAGGNERFF. The CDR3 coding sequence is TGTGCCAGCAGCCCAGGGCGGCTAGCGGGAGGCAATGAGCGGTTCTTC.

The chain uses TRBV4-3 and TRBJ2-3; 7 bases are shared with TRBD1. The trim removed 4 bases at V and 4 bases at J, leaving 8 bases unmatched. Germline CDR1 reads LGHNA; CDR2 reads YSLEER. This CDR3 comprises 15 residues. The CDR3 loop is CASSPGGRPADTQYF. CDR3 nucleotide sequence: TGCGCCAGCAGCCCAGGGGGACGGCCGGCAGATACGCAGTATTTT.

The chain couples TRBV5-1 to TRBJ2-7; D is possibly TRBD2 (6 bases). Per the germline V gene, CDR1 is SGHRS and CDR2 is YFSETQ. The CDR3 is 16 residues long. V was pared by 4 bases and J by 3 bases, with 20 bases between. This CDR3 reads CASSRFGTVLDYEQYF. The CDR3, as DNA: TGCGCCAGCAGCAGATTCGGGACTGTACTCGACTACGAGCAGTACTTC.

This clonotype has just a few counts. This chain connects TRBV19 to TRBJ1-5; TRBD1 is a possible D gene (5 bases). Trimming pared 9 bases from V and 4 bases from J, leaving 13 bases between. Germline lookup yields CDR1 LNHDA and CDR2 SQIVND (reference sequence). CDR3 length: 13 residues. CDR3 nucleotides: TGTGCCAGCAAGGGGTTTACAAATCAGCCCCAGCATTTT. This sequence encodes CASKGFTNQPQHF.